The rows below give T cell receptor beta chains drawn from one sample of a study of blood T cell repertoires in COVID-19. Assay used: immunoSEQ multiplex PCR; TCRdb lists only in-frame clones, some missing. The table shows more than 85,000 clones, with roughly 76% occurring only once. Specimen: peripheral blood. These receptors were taken from a woman aged 45-65 years with acute or convalescent COVID-19. Both conserved end residues are part of each CDR3. D genes are given only for firm matches. Size values are once, few and many counts, or a class for expanded clones, and some rows have none.

d_gene,abundance,j_gene,v_gene,CDR3aa,CDR3nt
TRBD2,few,TRBJ2-5,TRBV2,CASNLAGGGRTQYF,TGTGCCAGCAATCTAGCGGGGGGCGGTCGGACCCAGTACTTC
.,.,TRBJ2-1,TRBV7-8,CASSLEAATSNNEQFF,TGTGCCAGCAGCTTAGAGGCGGCTACATCGAACAATGAGCAGTTCTTC
TRBD1,.,TRBJ1-2,TRBV5-1,CASSTRGDYGYTF,TGCGCCAGCAGTACCAGGGGGGACTATGGCTACACCTTC
.,.,TRBJ1-1,TRBV4-1,CASSHLRDSTEAFF,TGCGCCAGCAGCCACTTGAGGGATAGCACTGAAGCTTTCTTT
.,.,TRBJ1-5,TRBV28,CASSPRQVWGQPQHF,TGTGCCAGCAGCCCTAGACAGGTTTGGGGGCAGCCCCAGCATTTT
.,.,TRBJ2-3,TRBV5-1,CASSPDRATDTQYF,TGCGCCAGCAGCCCGGACAGAGCCACAGATACGCAGTATTTT
TRBD2,.,TRBJ2-5,TRBV5-1,CASSSKTPSGGPQETQYF,TGCGCCAGCAGCTCGAAGACGCCTAGCGGGGGACCCCAAGAGACCCAGTACTTC
.,.,TRBJ2-5,TRBV5-5,CASSLDDARETQYF,TGTGCCAGCAGCTTGGACGATGCCAGGGAGACCCAGTACTTC
.,.,TRBJ2-2,TRBV30,CAWSVQGTGELFF,TGTGCCTGGAGTGTCCAGGGGACCGGGGAGCTGTTTTTT
.,.,TRBJ1-3,TRBV2,CASSDQPTGYGNTIYF,TGTGCCAGCAGTGATCAACCCACAGGGTACGGAAACACCATATATTTT
.,.,TRBJ1-5,TRBV7-2,CASSLEETPDNQPQHF,TGTGCCAGCAGCTTAGAGGAGACCCCGGACAATCAGCCCCAGCATTTT
.,many,TRBJ1-1,TRBV11-1,CASSLGVRGTEAFF,TGTGCCAGCAGCTTAGGCGTTCGGGGGACTGAAGCTTTCTTT
TRBD1,.,TRBJ1-1,TRBV15,CATSRVRGDTEAFF,TGTGCCACCAGCAGAGTCAGGGGGGACACTGAAGCTTTCTTT
TRBD1,once,TRBJ1-6,TRBV19,CASSIEGGRNSPLHF,TGTGCCAGTAGTATAGAAGGGGGCAGAAATTCACCCCTCCACTTT
.,.,TRBJ2-7,TRBV13,CASSSHGTLSYEQYF,TGTGCCAGCAGCTCGCACGGGACTCTCTCCTACGAGCAGTACTTC
.,.,TRBJ1-1,TRBV11-1,CASSPQGTEAFF,TGTGCCAGCAGCCCCCAGGGGACTGAAGCTTTCTTT
TRBD1,.,TRBJ1-2,TRBV3-1/TRBV3-2,CASSLGTGRSYGYTF,TGTGCCAGCAGTCTCGGGACAGGGAGGAGCTATGGCTACACCTTC
TRBD2,.,TRBJ2-1,TRBV6-6,CASSYGLAGYEQFF,TGTGCCAGCAGTTACGGACTAGCGGGGTATGAGCAGTTCTTC
.,.,TRBJ1-6,TRBV7-2,CASSPTIRGSPLHF,TGTGCCAGCAGCCCGACCATCAGGGGCTCACCCCTCCACTTT
TRBD1,few,TRBJ1-6,TRBV7-2,CASSSTGNRSPLHF,TGTGCCAGCAGCTCGACAGGGAATAGGTCACCCCTCCACTTT
TRBD1,few,TRBJ1-1,TRBV18,CASSLGQANTEAFF,TGTGCCAGCTCCCTGGGACAGGCGAACACTGAAGCTTTCTTT
.,.,TRBJ2-1,TRBV5-1,CASSRDFGGEQFF,TGCGCCAGCAGCCGGGACTTCGGTGGTGAGCAGTTCTTC
.,.,TRBJ2-3,TRBV4-1,CASSQDGGGSTDTQYF,TGCGCCAGCAGCCAAGATGGTGGGGGCAGCACAGATACGCAGTATTTT
.,.,TRBJ1-5,TRBV28,CASSPPIEQGFDQPQHF,TGTGCCAGCAGCCCCCCGATAGAACAGGGATTCGATCAGCCCCAGCATTTT
.,.,TRBJ1-1,TRBV5-1,CASSLRAGARPEAFF,TGCGCCAGCAGCTTGCGCGCGGGGGCGAGGCCTGAAGCTTTCTTT
.,.,TRBJ1-3,TRBV5-4,CASSQRPGAISGNTIYF,TGTGCCAGCAGCCAACGACCGGGAGCAATCTCTGGAAACACCATATATTTT
TRBD1,once,TRBJ2-1,TRBV7-8,CASSFRDRVTEQFF,TGTGCCAGCAGCTTCCGGGACAGAGTAACTGAGCAGTTCTTC
TRBD1,.,TRBJ1-1,TRBV6-5,CASSRTRTGGGEAFF,TGTGCCAGCAGTCGAACCCGCACAGGGGGGGGAGAAGCTTTCTTT
.,.,TRBJ2-1,TRBV11-2,CASRRAGGEQFF,TGTGCCAGCAGAAGAGCCGGGGGTGAGCAGTTCTTC
.,.,TRBJ2-6,TRBV7-3,CASSRGSSGANVLTF,TGTGCCAGCAGCCGGGGAAGCTCTGGGGCCAACGTCCTGACTTTC
TRBD2,.,TRBJ2-3,TRBV10-3,CAISESKASGGLRDTQYF,TGTGCCATCAGTGAATCAAAGGCTAGCGGGGGCCTTAGGGATACGCAGTATTTT
.,.,TRBJ2-1,TRBV29-1,CSVVDLTSYNEQFF,TGCAGCGTTGTTGACTTGACCTCCTACAATGAGCAGTTCTTC
TRBD1,.,TRBJ2-5,TRBV6-2/TRBV6-3,CASSYSMAGGASETQYF,TGTGCCAGCAGTTACTCGATGGCAGGGGGAGCGTCGGAGACCCAGTACTTC
.,.,TRBJ1-1,TRBV11-2,CASSSARRITEAFF,TGTGCCAGCAGCTCGGCCAGGAGGATCACTGAAGCTTTCTTT
.,.,TRBJ1-5,TRBV5-1,CASSWGDNQPQHF,TGCGCCAGCAGCTGGGGCGACAATCAGCCCCAGCATTTT
.,.,TRBJ2-1,TRBV28,CASSYPGTIQFF,TGTGCCAGCAGTTACCCCGGGACAATACAGTTCTTC
TRBD1,.,TRBJ1-5,TRBV10-3,CAISGTGGQPQHF,TGTGCCATCAGTGGGACAGGGGGCCAGCCCCAGCATTTT
TRBD1,.,TRBJ1-1,TRBV6-4,CASHSPGQGNTEAFF,TGTGCCAGCCACAGCCCGGGACAGGGAAACACTGAAGCTTTCTTT
TRBD1,.,TRBJ1-1,TRBV27,CASSFQTGSTEAFF,TGTGCCAGCAGTTTTCAGACAGGGAGCACTGAAGCTTTCTTT